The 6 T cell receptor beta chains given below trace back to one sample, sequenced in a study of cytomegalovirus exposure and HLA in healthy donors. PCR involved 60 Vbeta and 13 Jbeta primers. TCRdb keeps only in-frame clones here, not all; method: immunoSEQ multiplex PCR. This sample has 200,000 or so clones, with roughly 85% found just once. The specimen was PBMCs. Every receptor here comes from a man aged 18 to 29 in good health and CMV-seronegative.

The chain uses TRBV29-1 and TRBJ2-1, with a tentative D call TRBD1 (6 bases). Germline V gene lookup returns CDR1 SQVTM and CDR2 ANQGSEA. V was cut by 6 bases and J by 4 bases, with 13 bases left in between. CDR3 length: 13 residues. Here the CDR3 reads CSVGLTGYNEQFF. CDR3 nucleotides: TGCAGCGTGGGCCTGACAGGTTACAATGAGCAGTTCTTC.

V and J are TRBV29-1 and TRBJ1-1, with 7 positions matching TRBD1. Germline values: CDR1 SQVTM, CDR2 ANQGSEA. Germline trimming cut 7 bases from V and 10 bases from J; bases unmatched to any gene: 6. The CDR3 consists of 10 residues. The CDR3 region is CSEGQNRAFF. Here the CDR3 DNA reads TGCAGCGAGGGACAGAATAGAGCTTTCTTT.

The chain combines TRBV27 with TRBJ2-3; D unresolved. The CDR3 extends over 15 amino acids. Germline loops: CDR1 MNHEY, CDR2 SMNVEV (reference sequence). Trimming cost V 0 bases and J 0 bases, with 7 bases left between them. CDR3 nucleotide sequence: TGTGCCAGCAGTTTATCGCGGCGCAGCACAGATACGCAGTATTTT. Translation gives CASSLSRRSTDTQYF.

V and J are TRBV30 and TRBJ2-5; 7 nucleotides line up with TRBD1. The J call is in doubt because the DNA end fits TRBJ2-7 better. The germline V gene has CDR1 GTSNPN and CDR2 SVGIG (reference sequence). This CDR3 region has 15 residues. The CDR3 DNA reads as TGTGCCTGGAGCATACGACAGGGCGTCTCCTACGAGCAGTACTTC. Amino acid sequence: CAWSIRQGVSYEQYF.

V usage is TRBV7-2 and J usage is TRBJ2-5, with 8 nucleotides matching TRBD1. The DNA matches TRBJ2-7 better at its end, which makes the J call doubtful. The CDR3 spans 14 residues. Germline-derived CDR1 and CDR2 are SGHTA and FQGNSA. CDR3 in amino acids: CASSSVGQGYEQYF. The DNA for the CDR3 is TGTGCCAGCAGCTCAGTAGGACAGGGCTACGAGCAGTACTTC.

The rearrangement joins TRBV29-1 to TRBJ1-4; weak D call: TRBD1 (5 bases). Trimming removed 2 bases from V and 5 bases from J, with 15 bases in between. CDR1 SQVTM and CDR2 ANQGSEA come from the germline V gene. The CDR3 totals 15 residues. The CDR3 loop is CSVETVGDGNEKLFF. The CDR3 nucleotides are TGCAGCGTTGAAACGGTAGGGGATGGCAATGAAAAACTGTTTTTT.